This TCR beta chain derives from a study of CD8 T cells in ankylosing spondylitis. Study-wide findings and caveats: For ankylosing spondylitis blood, a TCR beta motif of 7 or 8 highly homologous variants appeared characteristic. CD8+ by phenotype, disease-linked clones were relatively rare in peripheral blood. In reactive arthritis synovial fluid and blood, some motif variants had been reported before.

Making use of molecular barcodes, quantitative 5'-RACE generated TCR beta libraries. In TCRdb, the 5' RACE reads were re-called with MiXCR into one record per CDR3 protein. There are around 140,000 distinct CDR3 sequences in the sample; under 20% occur only once, and 33% lies in the top ten. Details on this clonotype: The antigen remains unidentified.

CDR1 and CDR2 from the germline V gene are SGHTA and FQGTGA. Trimming left V 5 bases short and J 4 bases short, with 21 bases between. There are 16 residues in the CDR3. The origin of this receptor is a male donor with ankylosing spondylitis. Sequencing input: blood, either unsorted or a sorted T cell fraction (not recorded which). The V and J genes are TRBV7-3 and TRBJ2-7; D may be TRBD2 (5 bases). The CDR3 loop is CASSPVGKAGFYEQYF. CDR3 nucleotide sequence: TGTGCCAGCAGCCCGGTGGGGAAGGCGGGTTTTTACGAGCAGTACTTC.